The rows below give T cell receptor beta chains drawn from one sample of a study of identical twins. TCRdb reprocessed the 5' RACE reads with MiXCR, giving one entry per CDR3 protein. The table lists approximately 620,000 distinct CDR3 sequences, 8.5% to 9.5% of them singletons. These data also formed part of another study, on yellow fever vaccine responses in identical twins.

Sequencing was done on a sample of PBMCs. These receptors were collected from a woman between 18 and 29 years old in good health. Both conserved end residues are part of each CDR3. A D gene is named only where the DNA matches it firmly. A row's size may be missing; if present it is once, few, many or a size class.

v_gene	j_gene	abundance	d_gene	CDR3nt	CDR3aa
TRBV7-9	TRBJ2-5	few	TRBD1	TGTGCCAGCAGCTCCGCCACAGGGGTCGGCGAGACCCAGTACTTC	CASSSATGVGETQYF
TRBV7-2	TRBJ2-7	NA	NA	TGTGCCAGCAGCCCCTATGACGCGTGGAACGAGCAGTACTTC	CASSPYDAWNEQYF
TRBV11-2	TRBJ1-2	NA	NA	TGTGCCAGCAGCTTCGACCGGGACCGGGGGTATGGCTACACCTTC	CASSFDRDRGYGYTF
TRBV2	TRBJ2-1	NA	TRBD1	TGTGCCAGCAGTGTTGGACAGGACGGTGAGCAGTTCTTC	CASSVGQDGEQFF
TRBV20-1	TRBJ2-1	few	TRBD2	TGCAGTGCTACACTTCAGCGGGGGTCTAAGAATGAGCAGTTCTTC	CSATLQRGSKNEQFF
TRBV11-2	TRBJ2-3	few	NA	TGTGCCAGCAGCCCCCGTCGTGTTGGGGGAGGACACACAGATACGCAGTATTTT	CASSPRRVGGGHTDTQYF
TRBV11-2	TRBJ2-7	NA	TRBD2	TGTGCCAGCAGCTTAGATTTGGCCAGCGGGGGCGAGCAGTACTTC	CASSLDLASGGEQYF
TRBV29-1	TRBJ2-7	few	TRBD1	TGCAGCGTTGTGGGACAGGGGATCTACGAGCAGTACTTC	CSVVGQGIYEQYF
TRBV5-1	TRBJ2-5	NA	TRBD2	TGCGCCAGCAGCTTGGGTCGAGCGGGGGGACAAGAGACCCAGTACTTC	CASSLGRAGGQETQYF
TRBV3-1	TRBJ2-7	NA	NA	TGTGCCAGCAGCCATCGGGGCCGGGCTTACGAGCAGTACTTC	CASSHRGRAYEQYF
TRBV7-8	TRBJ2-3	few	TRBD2	TGTGCCAGCAGCCCCCTTGGCGGGGGGGCGAAAGATACGCAGTATTTT	CASSPLGGGAKDTQYF
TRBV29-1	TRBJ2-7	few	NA	TGCAGCGTTGTCAGGGCTCCCTACGAGCAGTACTTC	CSVVRAPYEQYF
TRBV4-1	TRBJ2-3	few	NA	TGCGCCAGCAGCCAAGGGGAATTCGGGACTGGGAGCACAGATACGCAGTATTTT	CASSQGEFGTGSTDTQYF
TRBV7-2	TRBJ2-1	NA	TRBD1	TGTGCCAGCAGCTTAGGGGACAGGGTTGCAAATGAGCAGTTCTTC	CASSLGDRVANEQFF
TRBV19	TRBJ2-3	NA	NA	TGTGCCAGGCCGAGAGGATTTAGCACAGATACGCAGTATTTT	CARPRGFSTDTQYF
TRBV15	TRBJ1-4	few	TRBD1	TGTGCCACCAGCAGAGAGGGGACAGGGGCATTTGAAAAACTGTTTTTT	CATSREGTGAFEKLFF
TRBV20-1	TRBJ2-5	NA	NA	TGCAGTGCTAGTCACGGGCGCCAAGAGACCCAGTACTTC	CSASHGRQETQYF
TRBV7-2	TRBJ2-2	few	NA	TGTGCCAGCAGGGAACCGGGACGGAGGACCGGGGAGCTGTTTTTT	CASREPGRRTGELFF
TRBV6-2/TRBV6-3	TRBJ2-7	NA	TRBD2	TGTGCCAGCAGGCCCGGACTAGCCCGGGCCGAGCAGTACTTC	CASRPGLARAEQYF
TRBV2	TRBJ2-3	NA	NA	TGTGCCAGCAGTGAACTGGCCCGTGCTCAGTATTTT	CASSELARAQYF
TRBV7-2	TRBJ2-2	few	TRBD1	TGTGCCAGCAGCCCTCGGACAGGGTCGAACACCGGGGAGCTGTTTTTT	CASSPRTGSNTGELFF
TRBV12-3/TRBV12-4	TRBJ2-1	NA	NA	TGTGCCAGCAGTCTTACCAGGGTTCGGGAGCAGTTCTTC	CASSLTRVREQFF
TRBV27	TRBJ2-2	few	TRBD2	TGTGCCAGCAGTATGCGGGAGACCACCGGGGAGCTGTTTTTT	CASSMRETTGELFF
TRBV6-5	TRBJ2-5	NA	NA	TGTGCCAGCAGTTACCCGGACAGCCAAGAGACCCAGTACTTC	CASSYPDSQETQYF
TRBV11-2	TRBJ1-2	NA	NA	TGTGCCAGCAGCTTTGGGGAGAGGGGTGGCTACACCTTC	CASSFGERGGYTF
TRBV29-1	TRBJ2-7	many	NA	TGCAGCGCCGGGACACCAACCTACGAGCAGTACTTC	CSAGTPTYEQYF
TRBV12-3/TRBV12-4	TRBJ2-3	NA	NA	TGTGCCAGCAGTTTCCCCACTAGTTCCAGGGAGATTCCAGATACGCAGTATTTT	CASSFPTSSREIPDTQYF
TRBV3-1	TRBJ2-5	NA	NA	TGTGCCAGCAACCCGGCCTGGGGCACCCAGTACTTC	CASNPAWGTQYF
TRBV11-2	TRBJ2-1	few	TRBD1	TGTGCCAGCAGCTCCGACAGGGGGTCGAATGAGCAGTTCTTC	CASSSDRGSNEQFF
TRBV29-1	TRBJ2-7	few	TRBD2	TGCAGCGTTGGAGTCTTAGCGGGAGTGGGCGAGCAGTACTTC	CSVGVLAGVGEQYF
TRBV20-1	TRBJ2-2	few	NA	TGCAGTGCTAGAGCGGGACCCAAGAACACCGGGGAGCTGTTTTTT	CSARAGPKNTGELFF
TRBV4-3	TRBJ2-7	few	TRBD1	TGCGCCAGCAGCCAACGACGCAGGGACAGCTACGAGCAGTACTTC	CASSQRRRDSYEQYF
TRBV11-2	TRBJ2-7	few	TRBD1	TGTGCCAGCAGCCCCTACAGGGGGCTCTCCTACGAGCAGTACTTC	CASSPYRGLSYEQYF
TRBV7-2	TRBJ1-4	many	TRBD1	TGTGCCAGCAAGAAGGGACAGGGAGGTGAAAAACTGTTTTTT	CASKKGQGGEKLFF
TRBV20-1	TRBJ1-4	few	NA	TGCAGTGCTAGAGATTGGGTGGGGAATGAAAAACTGTTTTTT	CSARDWVGNEKLFF
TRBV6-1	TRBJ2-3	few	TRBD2	TGTGCCAGCAGTGAACCGGGACTAACGCAGTATTTT	CASSEPGLTQYF
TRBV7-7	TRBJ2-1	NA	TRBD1	TGTGCTAGCAGCTTAGGGGACAGGGCCAGCAATGAGCAGTTCTTC	CASSLGDRASNEQFF
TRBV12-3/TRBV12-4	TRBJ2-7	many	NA	TGTGCCAGCAGTCGACAGTTTCGCTACGAGCAGTACTTC	CASSRQFRYEQYF
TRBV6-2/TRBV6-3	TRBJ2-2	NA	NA	TGTGCCAGCAGTGCCCTCGGCGGGCCCACCGGGGAGCTGTTTTTT	CASSALGGPTGELFF
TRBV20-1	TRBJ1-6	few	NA	TGCAGTGCTAGATTGGGCAATTCACCCCTCCACTTT	CSARLGNSPLHF
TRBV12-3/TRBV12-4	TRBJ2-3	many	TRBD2	TGTGCCAGCAGTTTAATAGCGGGGACCCGTATCACAGATACGCAGTATTTT	CASSLIAGTRITDTQYF
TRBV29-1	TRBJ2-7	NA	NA	TGCAGCGTCCATCTTACCGAGCAGTACTTC	CSVHLTEQYF
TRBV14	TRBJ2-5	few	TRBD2	TGTGCCAGCAGTCGACTAGCGGGGGTCACCCAAGAGACCCAGTACTTC	CASSRLAGVTQETQYF
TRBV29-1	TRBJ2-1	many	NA	TGCAGCGGAGGGGGGGCCAACAATGAGCAGTTCTTC	CSGGGANNEQFF
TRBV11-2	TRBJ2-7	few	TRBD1	TGTGCCAGCAGCCCACAGGGGACCGACGAGCAGTACTTC	CASSPQGTDEQYF
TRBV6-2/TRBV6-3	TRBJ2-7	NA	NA	TGTGCCAGCAGTTACTCGACGGGGGTCGAGCAGTACTTC	CASSYSTGVEQYF
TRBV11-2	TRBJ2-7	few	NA	TGTGCCAGCGGGGGGACCCCCGTCGAGCAGTACTTC	CASGGTPVEQYF
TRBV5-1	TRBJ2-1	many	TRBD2	TGCGCCAGCAGCGCGGGACTAGTCGCTAACAATGAGCAGTTCTTC	CASSAGLVANNEQFF
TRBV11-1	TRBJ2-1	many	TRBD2	TGTGCCAGCAGCCAACCCCCACGGACTAGCGGGGGGGCCCCGAATGAGCAGTTCTTC	CASSQPPRTSGGAPNEQFF
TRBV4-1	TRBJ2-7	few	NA	TGCGCCAGCAGCCAATCAATTAATAGCCTCTCCTACGAGCAGTACTTC	CASSQSINSLSYEQYF
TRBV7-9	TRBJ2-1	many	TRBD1	TGTGCCAGCAGCTTACCGACAGGGATTTTGGATGAGCAGTTCTTC	CASSLPTGILDEQFF
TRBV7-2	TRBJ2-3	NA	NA	TGTGCCAGCAGCTTAAGGACAGCTACAGATACGCAGTATTTT	CASSLRTATDTQYF
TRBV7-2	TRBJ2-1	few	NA	TGTGCCAGCAGCTTAGATAGGTTTAGCCATGAGCAGTTCTTC	CASSLDRFSHEQFF